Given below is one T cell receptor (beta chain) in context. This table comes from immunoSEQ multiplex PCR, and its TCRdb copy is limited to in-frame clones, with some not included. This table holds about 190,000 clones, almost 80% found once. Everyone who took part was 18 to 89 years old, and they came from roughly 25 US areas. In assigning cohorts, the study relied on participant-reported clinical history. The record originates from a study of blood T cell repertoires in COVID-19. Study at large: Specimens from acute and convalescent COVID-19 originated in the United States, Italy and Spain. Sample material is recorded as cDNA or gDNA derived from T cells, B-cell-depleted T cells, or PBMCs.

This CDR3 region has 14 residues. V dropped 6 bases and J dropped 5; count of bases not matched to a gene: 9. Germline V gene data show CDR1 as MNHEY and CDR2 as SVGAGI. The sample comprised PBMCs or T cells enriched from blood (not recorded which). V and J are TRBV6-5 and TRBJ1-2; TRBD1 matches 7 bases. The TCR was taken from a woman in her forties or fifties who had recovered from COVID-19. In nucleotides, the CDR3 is TGTGCCAGCAGCTACAGGGGCGAAGGGTATGGCTACACCTTC. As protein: CASSYRGEGYGYTF.